This entry concerns a single TCR beta chain. This sample stems from a study of blood T cell repertoires in COVID-19. Turning to the study itself: The study drew acute and convalescent COVID-19 samples from the United States, Italy and Spain. PBMCs, B-cell-depleted T cells, or T cells provided the cDNA or gDNA that made up the material.

Looked up from germline, CDR1 is SGHTA and CDR2 is FQGNSA. The ends lost 8 bases at V and 4 bases at J; junction bases unmatched: 7. This CDR3 is 14 amino acids long. As processed by the authors: Reference gene primer amplification gave nucleated cell count estimates. Method: immunoSEQ multiplex PCR; TCRdb's copy keeps in-frame clones and lacks some. V, J and clone size reflect that table, while D and trimming were determined from the DNA. The repertoire includes roughly 25,000 clones, approximately 92% of them detected once, and about 3% sits in the top ten. The specimen sequenced was peripheral blood. The TCR originated in a human donor in a cohort sampled during active COVID-19. The chain carries TRBV7-2 and TRBJ1-1; 10 bases are shared with TRBD1. CDR3 in amino acids: CASLGTGAGTEAFF. The CDR3 nucleotides are TGTGCCAGCCTGGGGACAGGGGCCGGCACTGAAGCTTTCTTT.